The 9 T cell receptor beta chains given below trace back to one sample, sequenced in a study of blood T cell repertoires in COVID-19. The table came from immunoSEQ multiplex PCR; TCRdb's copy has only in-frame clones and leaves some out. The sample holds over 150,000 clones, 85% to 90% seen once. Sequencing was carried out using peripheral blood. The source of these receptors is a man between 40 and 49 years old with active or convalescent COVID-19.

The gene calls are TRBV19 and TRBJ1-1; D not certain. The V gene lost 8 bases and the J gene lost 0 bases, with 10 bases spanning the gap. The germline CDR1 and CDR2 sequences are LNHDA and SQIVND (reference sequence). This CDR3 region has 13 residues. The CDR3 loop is CASSSGMNTEAFF. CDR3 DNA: TGTGCCAGTTCCTCAGGAATGAACACTGAAGCTTTCTTT.

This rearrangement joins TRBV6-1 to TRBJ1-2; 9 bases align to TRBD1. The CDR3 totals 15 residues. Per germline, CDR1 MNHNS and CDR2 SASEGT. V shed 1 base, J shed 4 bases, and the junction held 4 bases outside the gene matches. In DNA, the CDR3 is TGTGCCAGCAGTGAAGGTTGGACAGGGGTCTATGGCTACACCTTC. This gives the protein CASSEGWTGVYGYTF.

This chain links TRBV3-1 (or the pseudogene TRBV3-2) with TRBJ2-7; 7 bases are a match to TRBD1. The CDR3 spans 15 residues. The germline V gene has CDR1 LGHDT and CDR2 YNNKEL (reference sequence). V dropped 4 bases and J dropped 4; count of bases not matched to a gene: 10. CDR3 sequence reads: CASSRTTGQIYEQYF. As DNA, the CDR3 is TGTGCCAGCAGCCGCACCACGGGACAGATTTACGAGCAGTACTTC.

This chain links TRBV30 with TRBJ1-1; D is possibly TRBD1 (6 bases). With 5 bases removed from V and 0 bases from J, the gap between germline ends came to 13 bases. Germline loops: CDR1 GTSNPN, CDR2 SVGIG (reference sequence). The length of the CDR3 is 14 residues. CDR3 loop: CAWETGTLNTEAFF. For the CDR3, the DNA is TGTGCCTGGGAAACCGGGACACTGAACACTGAAGCTTTCTTT. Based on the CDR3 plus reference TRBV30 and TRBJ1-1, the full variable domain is SQTIHQWPATLVQPVGSPLSLECTVEGTSNPNLYWYRQAAGRGLQLLFYSVGIGQISSEVPQNLSASRPQDRQFILSSKKLLLSDSGFYLCAWETGTLNTEAFFGQGTRLTVV.

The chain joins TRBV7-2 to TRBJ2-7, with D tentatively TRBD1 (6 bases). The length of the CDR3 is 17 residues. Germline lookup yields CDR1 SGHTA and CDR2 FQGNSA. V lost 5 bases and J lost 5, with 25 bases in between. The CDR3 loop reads CASSPLGTSAGANEQYF. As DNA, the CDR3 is TGTGCCAGCAGCCCCCTAGGGACCAGCGCAGGGGCGAACGAGCAGTACTTC.

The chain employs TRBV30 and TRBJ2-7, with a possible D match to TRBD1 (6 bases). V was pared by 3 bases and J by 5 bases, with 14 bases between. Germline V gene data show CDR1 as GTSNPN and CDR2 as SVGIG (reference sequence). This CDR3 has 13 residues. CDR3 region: CAWSNYNRDEQYF. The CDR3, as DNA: TGTGCCTGGAGCAACTATAACAGGGACGAGCAGTACTTC.

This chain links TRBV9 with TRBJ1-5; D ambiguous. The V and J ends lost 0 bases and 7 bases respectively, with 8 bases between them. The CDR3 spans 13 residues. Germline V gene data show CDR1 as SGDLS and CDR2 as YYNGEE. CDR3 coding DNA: TGTGCCAGCAGCGTAGGCCCGGGGCAGCCCCAGCATTTT. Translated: CASSVGPGQPQHF. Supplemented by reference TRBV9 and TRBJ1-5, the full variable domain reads DSGVTQTPKHLITATGQRVTLRCSPRSGDLSVYWYQQSLDQGLQFLIQYYNGEERAKGNILERFSAQQFPDLHSELNLSSLELGDSALYFCASSVGPGQPQHFGDGTRLSIL.

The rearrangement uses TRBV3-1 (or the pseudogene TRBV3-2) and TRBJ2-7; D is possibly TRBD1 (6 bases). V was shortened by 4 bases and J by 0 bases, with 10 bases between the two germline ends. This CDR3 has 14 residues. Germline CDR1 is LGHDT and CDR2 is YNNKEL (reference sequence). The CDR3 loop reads CASSLVQGSYEQYF. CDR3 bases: TGTGCCAGCAGCCTAGTACAGGGCTCCTACGAGCAGTACTTC.

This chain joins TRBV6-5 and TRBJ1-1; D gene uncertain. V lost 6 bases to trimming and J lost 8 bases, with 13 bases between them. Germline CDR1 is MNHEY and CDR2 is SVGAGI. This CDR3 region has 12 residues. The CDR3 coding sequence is TGTGCCAGCAGCCAATTCAGGCGAGAAGCTTTCTTT. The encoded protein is CASSQFRREAFF.